The sequence of this TCR beta chain was determined in a study of CD8 T cells in ankylosing spondylitis. By quantitative 5'-RACE with molecular barcodes, the TCR beta libraries were made. Each CDR3 protein gets one entry after TCRdb re-called the 5' RACE reads with MiXCR. The data contain hundreds of thousands of distinct CDR3 sequences, roughly 26% of them singletons. About this clonotype: Its antigen is still unknown.

Overall study results and limits: Prior work had noted some motif variants in reactive arthritis blood and synovial fluid. The study identified a TCR beta motif of roughly eight highly homologous variants that appeared characteristic of ankylosing spondylitis blood.

Specimen: blood, either unsorted or a sorted T cell fraction (not recorded which). The TCR comes from a male donor with ankylosing spondylitis.

The chain's CDR3 is CASSLVFTDTQYF. CDR3 sequence (DNA): TGTGCCAGCAGCTTGGTGTTCACAGATACGCAGTATTTT. The genes are TRBV5-6 and TRBJ2-3; the D is unclear. V lost 0 bases to trimming and J lost 2 bases, with 4 bases between them. CDR3 size: 13 residues. The V gene's germline CDR1 is SGHDT and CDR2 YYEEEE.